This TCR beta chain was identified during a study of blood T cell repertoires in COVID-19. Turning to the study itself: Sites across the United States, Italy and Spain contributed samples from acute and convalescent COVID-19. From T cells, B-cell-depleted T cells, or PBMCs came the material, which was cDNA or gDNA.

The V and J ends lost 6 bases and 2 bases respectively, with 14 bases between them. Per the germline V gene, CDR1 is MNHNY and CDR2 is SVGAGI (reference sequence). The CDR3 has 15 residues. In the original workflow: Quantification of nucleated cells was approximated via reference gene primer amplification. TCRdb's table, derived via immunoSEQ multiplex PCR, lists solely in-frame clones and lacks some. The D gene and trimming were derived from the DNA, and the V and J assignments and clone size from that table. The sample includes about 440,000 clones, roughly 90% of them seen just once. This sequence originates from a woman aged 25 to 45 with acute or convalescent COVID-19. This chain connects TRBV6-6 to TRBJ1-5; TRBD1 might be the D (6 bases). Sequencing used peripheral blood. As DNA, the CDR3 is TGTGCCAGCAGCTGGGGGGGCGGCGGCAATCAGCCCCAGCATTTT. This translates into CASSWGGGGNQPQHF.